One TCR beta chain is described in this entry. This clonotype is medium-sized (0.01 to 0.1%) in its sample. The antigen it recognizes is unknown. One base away there is no much larger clone; base qualities are not given. These data are taken from a study of spatial heterogeneity in lung cancer (dated by TCRdb to between 2018 and 2021). In terms of the full investigation: Beta-chain transcripts were consistently detected in greater numbers than alpha-chain transcripts, which likely reflected higher beta-chain transcript abundance. A strong correlation was found between TCR transcript counts in tumor regions and a T cell transcriptional module score from matched bulk RNA-seq. In the raw uncorrected reads, each unique combination of TCR and UMI appeared more than ten times on average. In non-small cell lung cancer, the study made a quantitative comparison of TCR alpha and beta repertoires among multiple tumor regions, matched nontumor lung and blood. TCR repertoire features were related to nonsynonymous mutation counts determined by whole-exome sequencing of tumor tissue. Both alpha and beta chains were TCR-sequenced in samples taken at surgery, namely 220 tumor regions, approximately 66 matched nontumor lung samples and approximately 58 PBMC samples. Findings and caveats that apply to the study as a whole: The number of expanded intratumoral alpha and beta TCRs correlated with the tumor nonsynonymous mutation count. TCR-seq coverage of tumor T cells was estimated to be only 6% to 7.5% for alpha chains and roughly 13% for beta chains. Confirming at a functional level the hypothesis that regional TCRs recognize regional mutations was considered to require additional single-cell paired TCR alpha and beta sequencing. The count of ubiquitous expanded TCRs correlated with the count of ubiquitous nonsynonymous mutations, and the count of regional expanded TCRs correlated with the count of regional nonsynonymous mutations.

Library construction relied on 5' RACE. Sequencer: NextSeq 500. In the TCR library protocol, a unique molecular identifier was attached to each TCR cDNA molecule so that PCR and sequencing errors could be corrected. The study's processing was this. TCR identification, UMI-based error correction and CDR3 extraction were all carried out with Decombinator tools. TCRs above a frequency of 2 per 1,000, corresponding to the top 1% of the tumor frequency distribution, were defined as expanded. Expanded tumor TCRs statistically deemed absent (corrected P<0.05) from at least one tumor region were classed as regional, and all other expanded tumor TCRs were classed as ubiquitous. Renyi diversity was calculated using the R vegan package after each repertoire was subsampled 100 times to 5,000 TCRs. CDR3 similarity networks were constructed using string-kernel similarity of amino acid triplets, with links drawn between CDR3s whose pairwise similarity was above 0.82. The public sequencing data were trimmed at Q25 with fastp and processed into clonotypes with MiXCR by TCRdb, which kept only in-frame beta chains. When rows share a CDR3 protein, they turn into one entry using the most common DNA and genes. These V and J calls rely on TCRdb rather than the paper's analysis. The sample profile shows 5,400 or so distinct CDR3 sequences; 15% to 20% of them were found once. The top ten constitute roughly 15% of the sample.

The CDR3 numbers 17 residues from cysteine through phenylalanine. The CDR3 DNA has 51 bases and is translated from base 1. The junction shows trimming of 3 bases on V and 6 bases on J, and the gene matches do not reach 16 bases of it. Per the germline V gene, LGHNA is the CDR1 and YNFKEQ is the CDR2. This sample's time point label indicates: sample taken at primary tumor resection. The donors were around 69 patients from the lung TRACERx cohort who had early-stage, untreated non-small cell lung cancer. TCR sequencing used whole RNA extracted from tumor and nontumor lung tissue, or from cryopreserved PBMC samples, without cell sorting. Patients were selected for TCR sequencing only if sufficient RNA was available from at least two tumor regions. Before selection, tumor and adjacent nontumor lung specimens were reviewed by a lung pathologist.

The receptor chain draws on TRBV4-2 and TRBJ1-1, and TRBD1 aligns with 7 junction nucleotides. Sequenced material: lung tumor tissue, taken at surgery. The receptor's source is a male donor with early-stage non-small cell lung cancer. The DNA sequence reads TGTGCCAGCAGCCACCCCTGGACCGGGACAGCTCTTCCTGAAGCTTTCTTT. Its product reads: CASSHPWTGTALPEAFF.